This T cell receptor beta chain was sequenced in a study of T cell responses to AZD1222 COVID-19 vaccine. Broader study findings: Nearly half of spike-specific TCRs reportedly target unmutated variant regions. Spike-specific TCR breadth and depth grew following two AZD1222 doses. All repertoire sampling was performed exclusively after the peak T cell response. Regions 160-218 and 743-854 held dominance among vaccine-associated CD4 TCRs, which spanned spike.

The assay was immunoSEQ multiplex PCR, and TCRdb's table has in-frame clones only and misses some. The sample lists approximately 82,000 clones; 85% to 95% were seen once. This CDR3 contains 14 residues. CDR1 and CDR2 from the germline V gene are LGHDT and YNNKEL (reference sequence). Trimming pared 0 bases from V and 5 bases from J, leaving 7 bases between. In regard to this clone: Its target is unknown.

Specimen: peripheral blood, collected on day 0 of AZD1222 vaccination. This chain joins TRBV3-1 (or the pseudogene TRBV3-2) and TRBJ2-2; no clear D gene. The clonotype comes from an adult in good health. CDR3 nucleotides: TGTGCCAGCAGCCAAGACGCGGTAACCGGGGAGCTGTTTTTT. This codes for CASSQDAVTGELFF.